A single sample is the source of the 28 T cell receptor beta chains below, sequenced in a study of T-cell reconstitution after alpha-beta-depleted transplantation in children. As it was prepared, the TCRbeta library received unique molecular identifiers. TCRdb fed the PCR reads into MiXCR, producing one record per CDR3 protein. The table records fewer than 700,000 distinct CDR3 sequences, 10% to 15% of them present only once. The sample was PBMCs, mostly from graft donor cells, taken 360 days after TCRalphabeta/CD19-depleted stem cell transplant. These receptors came from a male patient younger than 18 who had a stem cell transplant for acute myeloid leukemia, so the T cells may come from the graft donor.

At least ten counts were recorded for this clonotype. CDR3 coding DNA: TGTGCCAGTAGGGAGCCCAGGGGAGACTCTGGAAACACCATATATTTT. Translation: CASREPRGDSGNTIYF. The rearrangement joins TRBV19 to TRBJ1-3; D may be TRBD1 (6 bases). This CDR3 is 16 amino acids long. Germline assignment: CDR1 LNHDA and CDR2 SQIVND (reference sequence). V shed 6 bases and J shed 0 bases, with 15 bases lying between them.

The rearrangement joins TRBV5-1 to TRBJ2-1, with 7 bases fitting TRBD2. Trimming took 5 bases from V and 6 from J; bases not matched to a gene: 11. The germline CDR1 and CDR2 sequences are SGHRS and YFSETQ. CDR3 length: 15 residues. The CDR3 protein is CASRDPAGTGNEQFF. As DNA, the CDR3 is TGCGCCAGCAGGGATCCAGCGGGAACGGGCAATGAGCAGTTCTTC.

This clonotype has at least ten counts. The V gene is TRBV29-1, the J gene TRBJ2-5; no clear D. The CDR3 loop spans 12 amino acids. V was clipped by 5 bases and J by 0 bases, with 7 bases between them. Germline CDR1 SQVTM, CDR2 ANQGSEA. CDR3 DNA sequence: TGCAGCGTTAGCTTGTACCAAGAGACCCAGTACTTC. It translates to CSVSLYQETQYF.

At least ten counts were recorded for this clonotype. This sequence joins TRBV7-2 and TRBJ2-5, with TRBD2 matching 9 bases. CDR1 and CDR2 from the germline V gene are SGHTA and FQGNSA. Losses at the gene ends were 3 bases for V and 5 bases for J; bases not matched to a gene: 10. The CDR3 extends over 16 amino acids. CDR3 coding DNA: TGTGCCAGCAGCTTTATCTTAGCGGGAGTAGGGGAGACCCAGTACTTC. This sequence encodes CASSFILAGVGETQYF. Together with reference TRBV7-2 and TRBJ2-5, the CDR3 gives the full variable domain: GAGVSQSPSNKVTEKGKDVELRCDPISGHTALYWYRQSLGQGLEFLIYFQGNSAPDKSGLPSDRFSAERTGGSVSTLTIQRTQQEDSAVYLCASSFILAGVGETQYFGPGTRLLVL.

This clonotype was counted a few times. The rearrangement joins TRBV3-1 to TRBJ1-2; 8 bases match TRBD1. The CDR3 contains 15 residues. The germline V gene has CDR1 LGHDT and CDR2 YNNKEL (reference sequence). Trimming cost V 2 bases and J 5 bases; bases outside gene matches: 7. The CDR3 coding sequence is TGTGCCAGCAGCCAAAACCTCAACAGGGGGTATGGCTACACCTTC. It codes for CASSQNLNRGYGYTF.

V and J are TRBV27 and TRBJ2-2; D gene ambiguous. The V and J ends lost 5 bases and 7 bases respectively, with 8 bases between them. The V gene's germline CDR1 is MNHEY and CDR2 SMNVEV (reference sequence). The CDR3 contains 12 residues. CDR3 amino acids: CASSHNGGELFF. CDR3 nucleotides: TGTGCCAGCAGTCATAATGGCGGGGAGCTGTTTTTT.

This clonotype was seen more than once but under ten times. V gene TRBV5-1 combines with J gene TRBJ1-5, with D possibly being TRBD1 (6 bases). The CDR3 covers 15 residues. V gave up 2 bases and J gave up 2 bases, with 11 bases separating them. Germline CDR1 and CDR2: SGHRS and YFSETQ. CDR3 sequence reads: CASSLRGAGNQPQHF. CDR3 nucleotides: TGCGCCAGCAGCTTAAGGGGGGCCGGCAATCAGCCCCAGCATTTT.

This clonotype was counted only a few times. V usage is TRBV3-1 and J usage is TRBJ1-6, with D possibly being TRBD1 (6 bases). Germline-derived CDR1 and CDR2 are LGHDT and YNNKEL (reference sequence). The CDR3 is made up of 15 amino acids. V was pared by 1 base and J by 8 bases, with 12 bases between. CDR3 region: CASSQGTGSDSPLHF. CDR3 DNA: TGTGCCAGCAGCCAAGGTACAGGGTCAGATTCACCCCTCCACTTT.

This clonotype was recorded a few times. The rearrangement joins TRBV28 to TRBJ2-1; TRBD2 agrees at 10 bases. V lost 10 bases, J lost 8 bases, and 14 bases stayed unmatched. CDR1 and CDR2 from the germline V gene are MDHEN and SYDVKM. The CDR3 length is 15 residues. CDR3 nucleotide sequence: TGTGCCACCGCGGCCCCAAGCGGGAGGGCCGATGAGCAGTTCTTC. This sequence encodes CATAAPSGRADEQFF.

The CDR3 coding sequence is TGTGCCAGCAGCTTATCGGAAAAAACAGGGGACTACGAGCAGTACTTC. It translates to CASSLSEKTGDYEQYF. The V and J genes are TRBV7-9 and TRBJ2-7; 7 bases match TRBD1. With 2 bases clipped from V and 3 bases from J, the junction kept 10 bases outside the gene matches. The CDR3 consists of 16 residues. Germline CDR1 SEHNR, CDR2 FQNEAQ (reference sequence).

Turning to this clonotype: Possible read error: a much larger clone is one base away. The genes are TRBV7-3 and TRBJ2-5, with D possibly TRBD1 on 5 matching bases. Trimming cost V 5 bases and J 2 bases, with 15 bases left between them. There are 15 residues in the CDR3. Germline V lookup: CDR1 SGHTA, CDR2 FQGTGA. CDR3 in amino acids: CASSREVGQQETQYF. In DNA, the CDR3 is TGTGCCAGCAGCCGTGAGGTGGGGCAACAAGAGACCCAGTACTTC.

The rearrangement links TRBV12-3 or TRBV12-4 to TRBJ1-5; D remains ambiguous. The CDR3 covers 12 residues. The V end lost 5 bases, the J end lost 10 bases, and 12 bases lay between the germline ends. CDR3 DNA: TGTGCCAGCAGTCCGAGACCCTTACCCCAGCATTTT. This translates into CASSPRPLPQHF.

The DNA of the CDR3 is TGTGCCAGCACTACCGGGGGGAGGTGGGCTGAAGCTTTCTTT. As protein: CASTTGGRWAEAFF. The chain employs TRBV12-3 or TRBV12-4 and TRBJ1-1; maybe TRBD1 (5 bases). V was shortened by 7 bases and J by 6 bases, with 18 bases between the two germline ends. This CDR3 contains 14 residues.

This clonotype has a handful of counts. This sequence joins TRBV20-1 and TRBJ2-1; D not certain. From germline, CDR1 is DFQATT and CDR2 SNEGSKA (reference sequence). The CDR3 runs 13 residues. Trimming left V 3 bases short and J 7 bases short, with 13 bases between. The CDR3 is CSASSPLENEQFF. CDR3 DNA: TGCAGTGCTAGCTCTCCCCTAGAGAATGAGCAGTTCTTC.

The rearrangement links TRBV6-1 to TRBJ1-5, with 11 bases lining up with TRBD1. The length of the CDR3 is 17 residues. Losses at the gene ends were 6 bases for V and 4 bases for J; bases not matched to a gene: 11. CDR1 and CDR2 from the germline V gene are MNHNS and SASEGT. The CDR3 DNA follows: TGTGCCAGCAGGAAATGGACAGGGGGCGCGGTTAATCAGCCCCAGCATTTT. Its protein product is CASRKWTGGAVNQPQHF.

The chain uses TRBV2 and TRBJ2-7; D gene ambiguous. V gave up 6 bases and J gave up 3 bases, with 15 bases separating them. Germline-derived CDR1 and CDR2 are SNHLY and FYNNEI. CDR3 length: 14 amino acids. The CDR3 sequence is CASRPFRFLYEQYF. The DNA for the CDR3 is TGTGCCAGCAGACCCTTTCGGTTCCTCTACGAGCAGTACTTC.

The chain combines TRBV7-2 with TRBJ2-7, with 7 bases aligning to TRBD2. J gave up 3 bases and V 5 bases, and 7 bases lay outside the gene matches. Looked up from germline, CDR1 is SGHTA and CDR2 is FQGNSA. This CDR3 is 14 amino acids long. This CDR3 reads CASSLRLADYEQYF. CDR3 DNA sequence: TGTGCCAGCAGCCTAAGACTAGCTGACTACGAGCAGTACTTC.

Many counts were recorded for this clonotype. This sequence joins TRBV5-6 and TRBJ2-7; D remains ambiguous. Trimming stripped 3 bases from V and 2 bases from J, with 12 bases between. The CDR3 covers 14 residues. The germline gives CDR1 SGHDT, CDR2 YYEEEE. The CDR3 region is CASSWTDLPYEQYV. The CDR3 DNA is TGTGCCAGCAGCTGGACGGATCTTCCCTACGAGCAGTACGTC.

The chain recombines TRBV7-6 with TRBJ2-5, with 13 nucleotides matching TRBD2. The CDR3 has 17 amino acids. Per germline, CDR1 SGHVS and CDR2 FNYEAQ. V lost 5 bases and J lost 4; bases outside the gene matches: 10. Here the CDR3 reads CASSQGTSGKGRETQYF. In DNA form, the CDR3 reads TGTGCCAGCAGCCAAGGGACTAGCGGGAAAGGTAGAGAGACCCAGTACTTC.

This clonotype was counted a few times. This rearrangement joins TRBV29-1 to TRBJ1-1; D gene uncertain. V was clipped by 4 bases and J by 2 bases, with 8 bases between them. The CDR3 is 12 residues long. Germline CDR1 reads SQVTM; CDR2 reads ANQGSEA. This CDR3 reads CSVAWGNTEAFF. The CDR3 nucleotides are TGCAGCGTTGCTTGGGGAAACACTGAAGCTTTCTTT.

This clonotype was seen ten or more times. This chain links TRBV6-1 with TRBJ2-1; D is undetermined. V dropped 6 bases and J dropped 2 bases, with 11 bases sitting between them. The CDR3 is 14 amino acids. Germline V CDR1 and CDR2: MNHNS, SASEGT. CDR3 amino acids: CASSPRGAYNEQFF. The DNA for the CDR3 is TGTGCCAGCAGCCCTAGAGGTGCCTACAATGAGCAGTTCTTC.

This clonotype was seen at least ten times. The chain combines TRBV27 with TRBJ2-3; D is uncertain. The CDR3 loop spans 13 amino acids. With 4 bases removed from V and 2 bases from J, the gap between germline ends came to 7 bases. The germline V gene encodes CDR1 MNHEY and CDR2 SMNVEV (reference sequence). The CDR3 DNA follows: TGTGCCAGCAGTTACTACCCCACAGATACGCAGTATTTT. Translated: CASSYYPTDTQYF.

Only a few counts were recorded for this clonotype. The chain has TRBV28 and TRBJ2-1; 10 nucleotides align to TRBD2. Per germline, CDR1 MDHEN and CDR2 SYDVKM. V shed 2 bases, J shed 8 bases, and the junction held 6 bases outside the gene matches. The CDR3 covers 15 residues. CDR3 sequence reads: CASSLESSGRDEQFF. DNA of the CDR3: TGTGCCAGCAGTTTAGAGTCTAGCGGGAGAGATGAGCAGTTCTTC.

This clonotype was seen a few times. CDR3 protein: CASSLGLKNIQYF. CDR3 nucleotide sequence: TGTGCCAGCAGCCTGGGACTAAAAAACATTCAGTACTTC. The rearrangement links TRBV7-2 to TRBJ2-4, with TRBD2 matching over 7 bases. Germline CDR1 and CDR2: SGHTA and FQGNSA. The CDR3 loop spans 13 amino acids. With 5 bases clipped from V and 4 bases from J, the junction kept 2 bases outside the gene matches.

In this sample, this clonotype turned up a few times. The chain couples TRBV5-1 to TRBJ2-1; D perhaps matches TRBD2 (6 bases). Germline CDR1 and CDR2: SGHRS and YFSETQ. The V gene lost 4 bases and the J gene lost 6 bases, with 17 bases spanning the gap. This CDR3 has 15 residues. In DNA form, the CDR3 reads TGCGCCAGCAGCCAAACGACTAGTAAGAGCAATGAGCAGTTCTTC. This gives the protein CASSQTTSKSNEQFF.

The chain uses TRBV10-3 and TRBJ1-4; no clear D gene. V gave up 5 bases and J gave up 2 bases, with 9 bases separating them. Per the germline V gene, CDR1 is ENHRY and CDR2 is SYGVKD. The CDR3 runs to 14 residues. The CDR3 region has the DNA TGTGCCATCAGTCCCGACTGGACTAATGAAAAACTGTTTTTT. Translated: CAISPDWTNEKLFF.

The table lists this clonotype with many counts. The chain employs TRBV11-1 and TRBJ2-5; D not resolved. Germline CDR1 reads SGHAT; CDR2 reads FQDESV (reference sequence). Deletions cut 5 bases from V and 1 base from J, with 23 bases between. There are 18 residues in the CDR3. The CDR3: CASSLTLSALRGQETQYF. The CDR3 bases are TGTGCCAGCAGCCTAACACTCTCAGCGTTACGAGGCCAAGAGACCCAGTACTTC.

The chain uses TRBV13 and TRBJ2-7, with TRBD2 matching 7 bases. Germline V gene sequence: CDR1 PRHDT, CDR2 FYEKMQ (reference sequence). The CDR3 has 16 amino acids. V lost 6 bases and J lost 2; bases outside the gene matches: 13. The CDR3 DNA is TGTGCCAGCAGGCCCCCGGGCGGGAGCACCACCTACGAGCAGTACTTC. Translating it yields CASRPPGGSTTYEQYF.